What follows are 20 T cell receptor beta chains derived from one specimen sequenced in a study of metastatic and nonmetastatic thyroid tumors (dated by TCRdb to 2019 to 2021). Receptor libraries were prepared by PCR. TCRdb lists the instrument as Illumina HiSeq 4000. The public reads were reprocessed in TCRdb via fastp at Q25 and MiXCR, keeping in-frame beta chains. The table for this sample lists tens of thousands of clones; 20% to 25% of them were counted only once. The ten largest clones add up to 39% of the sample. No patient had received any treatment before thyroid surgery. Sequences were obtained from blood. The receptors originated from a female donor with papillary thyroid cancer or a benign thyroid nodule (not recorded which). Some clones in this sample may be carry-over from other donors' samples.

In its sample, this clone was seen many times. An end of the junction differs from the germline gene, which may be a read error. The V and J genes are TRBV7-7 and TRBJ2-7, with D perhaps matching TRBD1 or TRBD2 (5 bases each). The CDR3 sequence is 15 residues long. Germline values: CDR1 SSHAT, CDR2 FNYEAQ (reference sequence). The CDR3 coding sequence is TGTGCTAGCAGTCCCACCGGGGCCGTAAGCGGCGAGCAGTACTTC. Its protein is CASSPTGAVSGEQYF.

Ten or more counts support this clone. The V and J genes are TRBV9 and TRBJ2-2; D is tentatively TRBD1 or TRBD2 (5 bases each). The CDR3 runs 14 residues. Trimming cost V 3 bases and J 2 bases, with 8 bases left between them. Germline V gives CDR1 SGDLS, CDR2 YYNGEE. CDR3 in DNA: TGTGCCAGCAGCGCCGGGGCCAACACCGGGGAGCTGTTTTTT. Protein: CASSAGANTGELFF.

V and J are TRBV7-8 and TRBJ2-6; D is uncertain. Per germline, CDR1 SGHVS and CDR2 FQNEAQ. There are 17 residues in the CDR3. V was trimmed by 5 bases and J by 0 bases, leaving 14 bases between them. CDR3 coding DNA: TGTGCCAGCAGCCCCCGCGCTTGGAGCTCTGGGGCCAACGTCCTGACTTTC. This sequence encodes CASSPRAWSSGANVLTF.

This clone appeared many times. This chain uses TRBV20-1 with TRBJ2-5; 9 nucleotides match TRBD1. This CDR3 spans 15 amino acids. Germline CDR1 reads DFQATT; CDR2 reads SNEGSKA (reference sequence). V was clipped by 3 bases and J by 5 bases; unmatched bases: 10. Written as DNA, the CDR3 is TGCAGTGCTAGGGCCGGGAACAGGGGGCTCGAGACCCAGTACTTC. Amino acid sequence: CSARAGNRGLETQYF.

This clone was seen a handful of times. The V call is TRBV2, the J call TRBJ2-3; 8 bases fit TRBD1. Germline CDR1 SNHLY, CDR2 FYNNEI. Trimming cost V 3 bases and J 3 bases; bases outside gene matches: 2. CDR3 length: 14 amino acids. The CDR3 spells CASSEDRVTDTQYF. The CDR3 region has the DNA TGTGCCAGCAGTGAGGACAGGGTGACAGATACGCAGTATTTT.

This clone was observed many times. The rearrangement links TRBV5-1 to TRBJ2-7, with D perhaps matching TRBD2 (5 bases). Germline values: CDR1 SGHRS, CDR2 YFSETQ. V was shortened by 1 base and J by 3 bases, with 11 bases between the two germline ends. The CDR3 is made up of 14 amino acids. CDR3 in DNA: TGCGCCAGCAGCTTGCTCAGCGGAGTCTACGAGCAGTACTTC. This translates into CASSLLSGVYEQYF.

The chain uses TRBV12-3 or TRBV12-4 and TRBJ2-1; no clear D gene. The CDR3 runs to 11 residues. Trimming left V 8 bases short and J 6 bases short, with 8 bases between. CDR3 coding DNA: TGTGCCAGCGCGGAACTCAATGAGCAGTTCTTC. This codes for CASAELNEQFF.

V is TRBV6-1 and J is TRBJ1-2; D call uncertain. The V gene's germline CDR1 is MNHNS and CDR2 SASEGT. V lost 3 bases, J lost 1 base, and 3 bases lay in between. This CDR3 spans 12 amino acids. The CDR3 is CASSDINYGYTF. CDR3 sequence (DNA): TGTGCCAGCAGTGACATTAACTATGGCTACACCTTC.

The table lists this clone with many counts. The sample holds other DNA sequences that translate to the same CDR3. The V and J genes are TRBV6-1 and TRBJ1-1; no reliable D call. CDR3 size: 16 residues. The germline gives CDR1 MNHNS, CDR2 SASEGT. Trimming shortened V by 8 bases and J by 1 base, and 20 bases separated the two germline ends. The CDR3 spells CASLLPPDRWNTEAFF. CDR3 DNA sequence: TGTGCCAGCCTACTTCCCCCAGACCGCTGGAACACTGAAGCTTTCTTT.

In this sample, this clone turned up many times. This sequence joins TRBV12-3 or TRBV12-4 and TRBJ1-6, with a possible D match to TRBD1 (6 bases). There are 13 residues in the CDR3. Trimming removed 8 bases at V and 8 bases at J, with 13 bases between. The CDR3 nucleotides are TGTGCCAGCCAACAGGGATCGGATTCACCCCTCCACTTT. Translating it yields CASQQGSDSPLHF.

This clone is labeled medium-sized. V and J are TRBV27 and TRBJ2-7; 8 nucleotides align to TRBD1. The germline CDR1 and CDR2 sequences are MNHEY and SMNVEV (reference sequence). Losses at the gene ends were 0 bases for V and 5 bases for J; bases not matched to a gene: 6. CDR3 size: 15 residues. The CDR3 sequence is CASSLSTGGVHEQYF. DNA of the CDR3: TGTGCCAGCAGTTTATCAACAGGGGGTGTCCACGAGCAGTACTTC.

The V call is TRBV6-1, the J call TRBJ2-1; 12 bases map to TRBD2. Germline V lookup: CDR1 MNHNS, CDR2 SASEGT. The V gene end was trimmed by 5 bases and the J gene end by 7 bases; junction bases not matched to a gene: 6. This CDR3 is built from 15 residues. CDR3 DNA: TGTGCCAGCAGTCTAGCGGGAGGGCCGGAGAATGAGCAGTTCTTC. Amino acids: CASSLAGGPENEQFF.

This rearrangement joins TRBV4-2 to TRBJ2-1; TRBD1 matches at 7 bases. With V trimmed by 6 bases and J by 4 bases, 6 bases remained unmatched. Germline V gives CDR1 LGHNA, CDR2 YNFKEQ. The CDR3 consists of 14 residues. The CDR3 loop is CASRHRGQYNEQFF. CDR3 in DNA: TGTGCCAGCAGGCACCGGGGACAGTACAATGAGCAGTTCTTC.

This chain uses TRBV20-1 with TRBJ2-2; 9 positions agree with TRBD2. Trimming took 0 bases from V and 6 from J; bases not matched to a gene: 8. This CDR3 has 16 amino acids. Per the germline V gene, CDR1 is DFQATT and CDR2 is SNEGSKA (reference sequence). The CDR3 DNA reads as TGCAGTGCTAGAGATTGGGCTAGCGGGATGTCCGGGGAGCTGTTTTTT. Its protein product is CSARDWASGMSGELFF.

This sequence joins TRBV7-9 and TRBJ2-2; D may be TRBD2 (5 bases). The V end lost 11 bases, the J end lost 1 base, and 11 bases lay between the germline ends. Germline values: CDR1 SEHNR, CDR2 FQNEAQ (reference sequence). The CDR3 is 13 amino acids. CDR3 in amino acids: CASRTVNTGELFF. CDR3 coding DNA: TGTGCCTCTCGGACTGTGAACACCGGGGAGCTGTTTTTT.

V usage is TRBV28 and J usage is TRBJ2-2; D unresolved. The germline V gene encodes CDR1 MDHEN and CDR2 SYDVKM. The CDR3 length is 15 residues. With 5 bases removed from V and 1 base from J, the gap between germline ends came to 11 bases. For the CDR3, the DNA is TGTGCCAGCAGTGAACCTTCGTGGAACACCGGGGAGCTGTTTTTT. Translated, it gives CASSEPSWNTGELFF.

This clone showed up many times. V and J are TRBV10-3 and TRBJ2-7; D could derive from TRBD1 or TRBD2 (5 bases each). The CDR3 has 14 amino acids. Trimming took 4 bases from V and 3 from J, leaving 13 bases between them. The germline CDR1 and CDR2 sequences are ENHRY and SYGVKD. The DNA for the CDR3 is TGTGCCATCAGTGCGTCGGGACGGGACTACGAGCAGTACTTC. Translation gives CAISASGRDYEQYF.

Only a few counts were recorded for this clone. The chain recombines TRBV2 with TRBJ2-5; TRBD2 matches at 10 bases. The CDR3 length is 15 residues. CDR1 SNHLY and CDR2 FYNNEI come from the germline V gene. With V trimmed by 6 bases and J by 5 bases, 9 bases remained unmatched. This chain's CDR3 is CASRGELAGKETQYF. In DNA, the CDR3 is TGTGCCAGCAGGGGAGAACTAGCGGGAAAGGAGACCCAGTACTTC.

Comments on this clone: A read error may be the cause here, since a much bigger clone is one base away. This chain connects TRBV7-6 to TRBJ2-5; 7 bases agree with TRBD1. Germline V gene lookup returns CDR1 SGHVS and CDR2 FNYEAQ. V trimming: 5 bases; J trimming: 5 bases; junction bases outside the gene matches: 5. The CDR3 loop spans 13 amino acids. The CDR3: CASSLGGLETQYF. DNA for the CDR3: TGTGCCAGCAGCCTAGGGGGCTTGGAGACCCAGTACTTC.

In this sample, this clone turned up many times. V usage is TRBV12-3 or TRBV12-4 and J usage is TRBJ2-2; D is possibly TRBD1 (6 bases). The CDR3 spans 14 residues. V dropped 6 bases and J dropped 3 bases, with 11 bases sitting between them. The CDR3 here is CASRRQEDTGELFF. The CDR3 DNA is TGTGCCAGCAGGAGACAGGAGGACACCGGGGAGCTGTTTTTT.